These T cell receptor beta chains were read from a single sample in a study of pediatric ulcerative colitis. The repertoire was sequenced with immunoSEQ multiplex PCR; TCRdb's copy has only in-frame clones and lacks some. This sample carries some 50,000 clones, around 79% of them seen once, and the ten largest clones take about 4%. Sequencing was done on a sample of gut tissue. The receptors were sampled from a girl between 10 and 17 years old with moderate ulcerative colitis. Both conserved end residues are part of each CDR3. A D gene is named only where the DNA matches it firmly. Size is stated for part of the rows, as once, few or many counts, or as a class when the clone is expanded.

CASSSVGDTQYF,TGTGCCAGCAGCTCAGTGGGAGATACGCAGTATTTT,-,TRBJ2-3,-,TRBV7-9
CASSLSRSDGTDTQYF,TGTGCCAGCAGTTTGTCGCGCTCGGACGGGACAGATACGCAGTATTTT,-,TRBJ2-3,-,TRBV27
CASSRDLRGAGGRAFF,TGTGCCAGTAGTAGGGATTTGAGGGGCGCGGGAGGTAGAGCTTTCTTT,-,TRBJ1-1,-,TRBV19
CASSPGWGLGDEQYF,TGCGCCAGCAGCCCGGGGTGGGGACTAGGGGATGAGCAGTACTTC,TRBD2,TRBJ2-7,-,TRBV5-1
CSVRRGYEQYF,TGCAGCGTTCGCCGGGGCTACGAGCAGTACTTC,-,TRBJ2-7,-,TRBV29-1
CASSPQETQYF,TGTGCCAGCTCACCACAAGAGACCCAGTACTTC,-,TRBJ2-5,-,TRBV18
CASSLDWPGDGNTIYF,TGCGCCAGCAGCTTGGACTGGCCAGGGGACGGAAACACCATATATTTT,-,TRBJ1-3,-,TRBV5-1
CASKHRPAVGFF,TGTGCCAGCAAACACCGTCCAGCGGTTGGGTTCTTC,-,TRBJ2-1,-,TRBV5-8
CASSYGEGRYGYTF,TGTGCCAGCAGTTACGGCGAGGGGCGATATGGCTACACCTTC,-,TRBJ1-2,-,TRBV6-5
CASSDFFGGNSPLHF,TGTGCCAGCAGTGACTTTTTTGGAGGGAATTCACCCCTCCACTTT,-,TRBJ1-6,-,TRBV6-4
CASSQETVKSQAFF,TGTGCCAGCAGCCAAGAAACTGTGAAAAGTCAAGCTTTCTTT,-,TRBJ1-1,-,TRBV4-2
CASKGASSYEQYF,TGTGCCAGCAAGGGGGCGAGCTCCTACGAGCAGTACTTC,TRBD1,TRBJ2-7,-,TRBV2
CAISEQTRWAFF,TGTGCCATCAGTGAGCAGACCAGGTGGGCTTTCTTT,-,TRBJ1-1,-,TRBV10-3
CAWTRDRTINSPLHF,TGTGCCTGGACCCGGGACAGAACCATCAATTCACCCCTCCACTTT,TRBD1,TRBJ1-6,-,TRBV30
CASTPRQGGTFYGYTF,TGTGCCAGCACACCGCGACAGGGGGGGACCTTCTATGGCTACACCTTC,TRBD1,TRBJ1-2,once,TRBV7-2